The 23 T cell receptor beta chains below all came from one sample that was sequenced in a study of blood T cells in healthy people across ages. Primed by a sample-barcoded 5' primer and a J-beta primer mix, a second PCR proceeded for roughly 6 to 12 cycles. Via MiXCR, TCRdb re-called the 5' RACE reads, giving one row per CDR3 protein. The data hold 850,000 to 1,300,000 distinct CDR3 sequences, with 35% to 50% observed a single time. Sequenced: blood. Receptor source: a woman between 55 and 75 years old in good health.

This clonotype was seen a single time. The V call is TRBV29-1, the J call TRBJ2-5; maybe TRBD2 (6 bases). This CDR3 region has 16 residues. With 4 bases removed from V and 0 bases from J, the gap between germline ends came to 18 bases. Germline loops: CDR1 SQVTM, CDR2 ANQGSEA. This chain's CDR3 is CSVAGDRGGHQETQYF. CDR3 bases: TGCAGCGTTGCCGGGGACCGGGGAGGCCACCAAGAGACCCAGTACTTC. Combining the CDR3 with reference TRBV29-1 and TRBJ2-5 gives the whole variable domain SAVISQKPSRDICQRGTSLTIQCQVDSQVTMMFWYRQQPGQSLTLIATANQGSEATYESGFVIDKFPISRPNLTFSTLTVSNMSPEDSSIYLCSVAGDRGGHQETQYFGPGTRLLVL.

The chain has TRBV6-1 and TRBJ1-5; D is possibly TRBD1 (6 bases). The V and J ends lost 9 bases and 1 base respectively, with 13 bases between them. Germline V gene sequence: CDR1 MNHNS, CDR2 SASEGT. The CDR3 has 14 amino acids. The CDR3 loop reads CASTTGISNQPQHF. In DNA form, the CDR3 reads TGTGCCAGTACCACAGGGATCAGCAATCAGCCCCAGCATTTT.

This clonotype appeared many times. This CDR3 is CASSLGRGPYNEQFF. CDR3 DNA: TGCGCCAGCAGCTTGGGTAGGGGCCCCTACAATGAGCAGTTCTTC. The J gene is TRBJ2-1, the V gene TRBV5-1, with D perhaps TRBD1 (5 bases). Germline lookup yields CDR1 SGHRS and CDR2 YFSETQ. V was pared by 0 bases and J by 2 bases, with 9 bases between. The CDR3 is 15 amino acids.

This clonotype was seen ten or more times. The rearrangement uses TRBV29-1 and TRBJ2-7, with a possible D match to TRBD1 (6 bases). CDR1 SQVTM and CDR2 ANQGSEA come from the germline V gene. Between the trimmed V and J ends, which lost 7 bases and 2 bases, there was a span of 12 bases. The CDR3 consists of 12 residues. The CDR3 spells CSARTETYEQYF. The DNA of the CDR3 is TGCAGCGCCCGGACAGAAACCTACGAGCAGTACTTC.

The rearrangement links TRBV6-1 to TRBJ1-2; 7 bases align to TRBD1. Germline lookup yields CDR1 MNHNS and CDR2 SASEGT. The CDR3 spans 13 residues. V lost 4 bases, J lost 4 bases, and 3 bases stayed unmatched. The CDR3 sequence: CASSVDRFYGYTF. The CDR3 DNA follows: TGTGCCAGCAGTGTGGACAGGTTCTATGGCTACACCTTC.

In its sample, this clonotype was seen a few times. The V gene is TRBV4-1, the J gene TRBJ2-5, with D perhaps being TRBD1 or TRBD2 (6 bases each). The V end was cut by 4 bases, the J end by 2 bases, with 14 bases between. The germline V gene encodes CDR1 MGHRA and CDR2 YSYEKL. The CDR3 is 15 residues long. The CDR3 coding sequence is TGCGCCAGCAGCCTTCGAAGGGGGGAACAAGAGACCCAGTACTTC. Translating gives CASSLRRGEQETQYF.

The rearrangement links TRBV24-1 to TRBJ2-4; 8 bases match TRBD1. The J call is doubtful: the DNA matches TRBJ2-7 better. The CDR3 loop spans 14 amino acids. Germline CDR1 is KGHDR and CDR2 is SFDVKD. CDR3 DNA sequence: TGTGCCACCAGTGACCCCGGACAGGGCCACGAGCAGTACTTC. Translating gives CATSDPGQGHEQYF.

The chain couples TRBV20-1 to TRBJ2-1; D is possibly TRBD2 (6 bases). The CDR3 contains 16 residues. Trimming took 3 bases from V and 6 from J, leaving 21 bases between them. CDR1 and CDR2 from the germline V gene are DFQATT and SNEGSKA (reference sequence). The CDR3 region has the DNA TGCAGTGCTAGCGGCCGGCGAGGGAGGAATCGCAATGAGCAGTTCTTC. It codes for CSASGRRGRNRNEQFF.

This clonotype was detected a few times. The V and J genes are TRBV10-3 and TRBJ1-1, with TRBD1 identical over 7 bases. Germline V CDR1 and CDR2: ENHRY, SYGVKD. The CDR3 extends over 15 amino acids. V shed 0 bases and J 1 base; nucleotides not matched to a gene: 2. The CDR3 reads CAISESGDRNTEAFF. CDR3 bases: TGTGCCATCAGTGAGTCGGGGGACAGGAACACTGAAGCTTTCTTT.

CDR3 bases: TGTGCCATCAGTCTCAAAGAGGGACAGGGCTACGAGCAGTACTTC. This encodes CAISLKEGQGYEQYF. The chain uses TRBV10-3 and TRBJ2-7; TRBD1 aligns across 9 bases. The trim removed 5 bases at V and 3 bases at J, leaving 8 bases unmatched. The CDR3 is 15 residues long. Germline assignment: CDR1 ENHRY and CDR2 SYGVKD.

The chain has TRBV28 and TRBJ2-3; D is unresolved. Trimming removed 2 bases at V and 2 bases at J, with 11 bases between. The CDR3 is 15 residues long. Germline V gene sequence: CDR1 MDHEN, CDR2 SYDVKM. The CDR3 is CASSLRDPDTDTQYF. The CDR3 DNA reads as TGTGCCAGCAGTTTACGAGATCCTGACACAGATACGCAGTATTTT. The variable domain in full, completed from reference TRBV28 and TRBJ2-3, reads DVKVTQSSRYLVKRTGEKVFLECVQDMDHENMFWYRQDPGLGLRLIYFSYDVKMKEKGDIPEGYSVSREKKERFSLILESASTNQTSMYLCASSLRDPDTDTQYFGPGTRLTVL.

In nucleotides, the CDR3 is TGCAGCGTTGAGGACAGGGTGCGTGGCTACACCTTC. As protein: CSVEDRVRGYTF. This rearrangement joins TRBV29-1 to TRBJ1-2, with 8 bases matching TRBD1. The CDR3 length is 12 residues. With V trimmed by 3 bases and J by 7 bases, 4 bases remained unmatched. The germline V gene has CDR1 SQVTM and CDR2 ANQGSEA. Together with reference TRBV29-1 and TRBJ1-2, the CDR3 gives the full variable domain: SAVISQKPSRDICQRGTSLTIQCQVDSQVTMMFWYRQQPGQSLTLIATANQGSEATYESGFVIDKFPISRPNLTFSTLTVSNMSPEDSSIYLCSVEDRVRGYTFGSGTRLTVV.

The gene calls are TRBV5-6 and TRBJ2-1, with a weak D call TRBD1 (5 bases). Trimming cost V 4 bases and J 8 bases, with 13 bases left between them. This CDR3 comprises 13 residues. Germline V CDR1 and CDR2: SGHDT, YYEEEE. The CDR3 is CASSPRTRDEQFF. For the CDR3, the DNA is TGTGCCAGCAGCCCTAGGACCAGGGATGAGCAGTTCTTC.

A single count supports this clonotype. The V and J genes are TRBV12-3 or TRBV12-4 and TRBJ2-3, with D uncertain. The CDR3 covers 17 residues. V gave up 6 bases and J gave up 4 bases, with 23 bases separating them. CDR3 coding DNA: TGTGCCAGCAGCCCGAGAGCAGGACGATTTAGAGCAGATACGCAGTATTTT. Translation: CASSPRAGRFRADTQYF.

The chain recombines TRBV12-3 or TRBV12-4 with TRBJ2-1, with D perhaps TRBD2 (5 bases). Trimming pared 5 bases from V and 8 bases from J, leaving 19 bases between. CDR3 length: 15 amino acids. The CDR3 coding sequence is TGTGCCAGCAGTCCCTCGGGGTACGGTGGCGATGAGCAGTTCTTC. It codes for CASSPSGYGGDEQFF.

The chain combines TRBV6-1 with TRBJ1-6; D not certain. V lost 6 bases and J lost 8, with 14 bases in between. CDR1 MNHNS and CDR2 SASEGT come from the germline V gene. CDR3 length: 14 residues. The CDR3 spells CASRQTIGDSPLHF. CDR3 nucleotide sequence: TGTGCCAGCAGACAGACCATTGGGGATTCACCCCTCCACTTT.

This clonotype was seen just once. V and J are TRBV20-1 and TRBJ2-3; D is perhaps TRBD2 (5 bases). V was shortened by 6 bases and J by 4 bases, with 14 bases between the two germline ends. The CDR3 sequence is 13 residues long. Germline-derived CDR1 and CDR2 are DFQATT and SNEGSKA (reference sequence). The CDR3 protein is CSAEALGADTQYF. The CDR3 coding sequence is TGCAGTGCGGAGGCCCTCGGTGCAGATACGCAGTATTTT.

The chain couples TRBV14 to TRBJ2-7; 10 bases map to TRBD1. V lost 5 bases, J lost 7 bases, and 8 bases stayed unmatched. This CDR3 is 14 amino acids long. The germline CDR1 and CDR2 sequences are SGHDN and FVKESK. CDR3 protein: CASSKTTGGWEQYF. The CDR3 DNA sequence: TGTGCCAGCAGCAAGACGACAGGGGGCTGGGAGCAGTACTTC.

This clonotype was observed a handful of times. CDR3 sequence: CASSLDPGDYGYTF. CDR3 DNA: TGTGCCAGCAGCTTAGATCCAGGGGACTATGGCTACACCTTC. The rearrangement links TRBV7-2 to TRBJ1-2, with D perhaps matching TRBD1 (6 bases). Germline values: CDR1 SGHTA, CDR2 FQGNSA. The CDR3 totals 14 residues. The V and J ends lost 1 base and 3 bases respectively, with 9 bases between them.

The chain carries TRBV7-8 and TRBJ2-4; a possible D gene is TRBD1 (6 bases). The V gene's germline CDR1 is SGHVS and CDR2 FQNEAQ. This CDR3 is built from 17 residues. Trimming cost V 10 bases and J 1 base, with 23 bases left between them. The CDR3 loop reads CANTWAGAPPAKNIQYF. The CDR3 nucleotides read TGTGCCAACACCTGGGCAGGGGCTCCCCCTGCCAAAAACATTCAGTACTTC.

The J gene is TRBJ2-7, the V gene TRBV2; D not certain. Germline CDR1 SNHLY, CDR2 FYNNEI. With 3 bases removed from V and 2 bases from J, the gap between germline ends came to 11 bases. The CDR3 length is 14 residues. CDR3 nucleotides: TGTGCCAGCAGTGATGGTCGGGTACCCTACGAGCAGTACTTC. It translates to CASSDGRVPYEQYF. The full variable domain, in which reference TRBV2 and TRBJ2-7 provide the parts outside the CDR3, is EPEVTQTPSHQVTQMGQEVILRCVPISNHLYFYWYRQILGQKVEFLVSFYNNEISEKSEIFDDQFSVERPDGSNFTLKIRSTKLEDSAMYFCASSDGRVPYEQYFGPGTRLTVT.

This clonotype has just a few counts. The V gene is TRBV10-3, the J gene TRBJ2-1; the D call may be TRBD1 or TRBD2 (5 bases each). The CDR3 is 12 amino acids. Germline V CDR1 and CDR2: ENHRY, SYGVKD. Deletions cut 0 bases from V and 12 bases from J, with 9 bases between. The chain's CDR3 is CAISESGDMQFF. In nucleotides, the CDR3 is TGTGCCATCAGTGAGTCGGGGGATATGCAGTTCTTC.

The chain carries TRBV28 and TRBJ2-7, with 7 bases lining up with TRBD1. After removal of 10 bases from V and 5 bases from J, the junction contained 5 bases not matched to a gene. Per germline, CDR1 MDHEN and CDR2 SYDVKM. This CDR3 contains 11 residues. The chain's CDR3 is CATETGDEQYF. CDR3 coding DNA: TGTGCCACCGAAACAGGGGACGAGCAGTACTTC.